This T cell receptor (beta chain) was sequenced during a study of blood T cell repertoires in COVID-19 (dated by TCRdb to about 2020). Looking at the study overall: Samples from collaborators originated in the United States, Italy and Spain and spanned both the acute and convalescent phases of COVID-19. Subjects who had been exposed to COVID-19, were actively infected with it, or had recovered from it provided the deeply sampled blood TCRbeta repertoires that made up the dataset. HLA class I and class II types, where available, came from metadata supplied by the sample provider rather than from assay-based typing. The repertoires were made available in a free public database intended to serve as a resource for research on the immune response to SARS-CoV-2. The samples were drawn from two sources: the first 160 participants of the ongoing ImmuneRACE study, and 950 to 1,500 subjects contributed by 6 global collaborators. The prospective study material was composed of cDNA or gDNA derived from T cells, B-cell-depleted T cells, or PBMCs. Sample metadata almost always included a de-identified subject ID, COVID-19 status, age in years and sex. Study-level results and caveats: The amount of clinical and demographic metadata varied by source and participant and was provided uncurated.

The CDR3, from cysteine to phenylalanine, totals 13 residues. Only the CDR3 region is kept as DNA, spanning 39 bases read in frame from base 1. As encoded in the germline V gene, CDR1 is SGDLS while CDR2 is YYNGEE. The germline V and J ends show losses of 0 bases and 6 bases respectively, and no gene match explains 0 bases of the junction. On this clone: It has no known antigen specificity. One base away there is no much larger clone; base qualities are not given.

In Seattle, one collaborating source enrolled patients while the infection was active and tracked those patients longitudinally over the course of disease. Whole blood was collected in K2EDTA tubes by collaborating institutions according to the institutions' own protocols. For TCRbeta analysis, collaborator samples were shipped as frozen whole blood, as isolated PBMCs, or as DNA extracted from either sample type. The immunoSEQ Assay, a bias-controlled multiplex PCR, was used to amplify TCRbeta CDR3 regions from genomic DNA. The paper's processing steps were these. The number of nucleated cells in each sample was estimated by amplification of reference gene primers within the assay. To quantify the absolute abundance of each unique TCRbeta CDR3 rearrangement, sequence reads were collapsed and filtered. For each sample, productive Simpson clonality was calculated as the square root of Simpson's diversity index across productive rearrangements. Entries here come from immuneACCESS through TCRdb and include only in-frame sequences with V and J called. Some clones fail to appear in such tables; in the studies checked, an unresolved V gene covers under half of the shortfall, and the cause of the remainder is unknown. V and J calls and clone size are given by that table; D and trimming were obtained from the DNA. Within this sample are 150,000 to 200,000 clones, with 70% to 90% of them counted one time only. Clones ranked in the top ten supply 6.9% of the sample.

Sequenced sample: peripheral blood. The sequence was obtained from a man older than 75 with COVID-19, enrolled during active disease. The sequence joins TRBV9 to TRBJ1-3; TRBD1 lines up with 7 middle nucleotides. The nucleotide sequence is TGTGCCAGCAGCGTAGAGGGGGCAAACACCATATATTTT. It specifies CASSVEGANTIYF.